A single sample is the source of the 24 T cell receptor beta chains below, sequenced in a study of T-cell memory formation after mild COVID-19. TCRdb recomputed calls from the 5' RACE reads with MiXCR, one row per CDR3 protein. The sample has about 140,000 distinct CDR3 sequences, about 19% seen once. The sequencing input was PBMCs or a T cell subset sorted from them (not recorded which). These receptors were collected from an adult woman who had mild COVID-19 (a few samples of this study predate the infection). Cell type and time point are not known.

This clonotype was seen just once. The CDR3 DNA is TGCAGCGGGGGACAGGGGATGCGAGGTGAAGCTTTCTTT. Protein sequence: CSGGQGMRGEAFF. The genes are TRBV29-1 and TRBJ1-1; 10 bases map to TRBD1. Germline CDR1 reads SQVTM; CDR2 reads ANQGSEA. Trimming removed 7 bases from V and 7 bases from J; junction bases left unmatched: 9. The CDR3 loop spans 13 amino acids.

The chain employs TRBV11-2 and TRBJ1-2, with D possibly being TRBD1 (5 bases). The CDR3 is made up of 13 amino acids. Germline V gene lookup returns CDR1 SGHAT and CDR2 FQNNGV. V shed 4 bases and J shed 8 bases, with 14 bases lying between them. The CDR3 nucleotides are TGTGCCAGCAGCTCGCAGGGCTCTCTCGGCTACACCTTC. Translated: CASSSQGSLGYTF.

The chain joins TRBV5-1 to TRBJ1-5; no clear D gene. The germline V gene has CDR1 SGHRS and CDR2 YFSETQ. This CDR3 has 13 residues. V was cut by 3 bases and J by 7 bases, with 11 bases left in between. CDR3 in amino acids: CASSWEGNQPQHF. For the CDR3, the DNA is TGCGCCAGCAGCTGGGAGGGAAACCAGCCCCAGCATTTT.

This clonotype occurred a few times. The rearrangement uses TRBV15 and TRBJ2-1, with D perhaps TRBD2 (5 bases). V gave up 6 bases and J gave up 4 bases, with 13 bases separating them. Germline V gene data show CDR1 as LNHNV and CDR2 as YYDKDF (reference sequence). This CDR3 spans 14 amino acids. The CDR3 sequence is CATSPGSGYNEQFF. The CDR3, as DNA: TGTGCCACCAGTCCCGGTTCGGGGTACAATGAGCAGTTCTTC.

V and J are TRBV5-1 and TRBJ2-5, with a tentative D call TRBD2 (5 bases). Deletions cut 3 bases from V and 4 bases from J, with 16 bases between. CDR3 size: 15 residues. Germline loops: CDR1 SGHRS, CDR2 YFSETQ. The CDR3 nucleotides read TGCGCCAGCAGCTCCGAGGGCGTAAATTTAGAGACCCAGTACTTC. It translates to CASSSEGVNLETQYF.

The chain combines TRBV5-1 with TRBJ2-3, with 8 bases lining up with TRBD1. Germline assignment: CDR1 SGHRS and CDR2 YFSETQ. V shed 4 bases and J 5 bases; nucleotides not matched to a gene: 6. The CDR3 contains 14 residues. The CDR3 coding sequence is TGCGCCAGCAGCCCAGGGGGCGGTGTAGATACGCAGTATTTT. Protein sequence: CASSPGGGVDTQYF. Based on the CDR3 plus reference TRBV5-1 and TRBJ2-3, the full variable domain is KAGVTQTPRYLIKTRGQQVTLSCSPISGHRSVSWYQQTPGQGLQFLFEYFSETQRNKGNFPGRFSGRQFSNSRSEMNVSTLELGDSALYLCASSPGGGVDTQYFGPGTRLTVL.

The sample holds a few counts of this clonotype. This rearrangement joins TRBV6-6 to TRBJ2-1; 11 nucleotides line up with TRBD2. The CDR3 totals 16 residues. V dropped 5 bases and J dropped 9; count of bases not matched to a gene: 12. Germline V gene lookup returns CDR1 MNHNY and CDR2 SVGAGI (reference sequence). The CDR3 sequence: CASSPWLAGGRGEQFF. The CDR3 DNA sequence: TGTGCCAGCAGTCCCTGGCTAGCGGGGGGCCGTGGTGAGCAGTTCTTC.

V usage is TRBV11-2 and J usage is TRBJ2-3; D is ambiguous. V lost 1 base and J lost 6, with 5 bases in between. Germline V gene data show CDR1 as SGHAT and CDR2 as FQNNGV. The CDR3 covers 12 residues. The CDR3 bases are TGTGCCAGCAGCTTAGGTGTGGATACGCAGTATTTT. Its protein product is CASSLGVDTQYF.

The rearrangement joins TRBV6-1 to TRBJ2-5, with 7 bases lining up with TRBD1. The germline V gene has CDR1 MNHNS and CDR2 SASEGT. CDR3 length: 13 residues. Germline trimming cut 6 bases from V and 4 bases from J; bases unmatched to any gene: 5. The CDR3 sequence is CASSATGLETQYF. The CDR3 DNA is TGTGCCAGCAGCGCGACAGGGCTAGAGACCCAGTACTTC.

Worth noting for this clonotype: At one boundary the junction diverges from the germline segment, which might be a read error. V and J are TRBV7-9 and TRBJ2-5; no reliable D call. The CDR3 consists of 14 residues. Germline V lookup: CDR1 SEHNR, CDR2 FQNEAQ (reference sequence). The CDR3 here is CASSPNVYWIPVPF. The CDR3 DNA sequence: TGTGCCAGCAGCCCCAACGTGTACTGGATCCCTGTCCCCTTC.

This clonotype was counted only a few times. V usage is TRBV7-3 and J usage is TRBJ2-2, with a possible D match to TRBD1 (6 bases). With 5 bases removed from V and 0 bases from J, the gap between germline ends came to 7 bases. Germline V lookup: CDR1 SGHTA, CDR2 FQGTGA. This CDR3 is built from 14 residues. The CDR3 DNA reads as TGTGCCAGCAGCCGGACAGCGAACACCGGGGAGCTGTTTTTT. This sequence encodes CASSRTANTGELFF.

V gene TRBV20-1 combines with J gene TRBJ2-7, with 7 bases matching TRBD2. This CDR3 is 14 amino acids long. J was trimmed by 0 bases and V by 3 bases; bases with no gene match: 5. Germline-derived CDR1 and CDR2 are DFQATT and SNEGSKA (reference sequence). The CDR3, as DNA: TGCAGTGCTAGGAGGCGGGGGAGCTCCTACGAGCAGTACTTC. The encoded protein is CSARRRGSSYEQYF.

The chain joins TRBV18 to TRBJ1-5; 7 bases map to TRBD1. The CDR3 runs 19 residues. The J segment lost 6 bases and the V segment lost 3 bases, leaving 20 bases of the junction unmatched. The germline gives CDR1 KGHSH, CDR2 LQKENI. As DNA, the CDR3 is TGTGCCAGCTCACCGCGAGGAGGGGGCAATATCAACGGTGGTCAGCCCCAGCATTTT. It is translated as CASSPRGGGNINGGQPQHF.

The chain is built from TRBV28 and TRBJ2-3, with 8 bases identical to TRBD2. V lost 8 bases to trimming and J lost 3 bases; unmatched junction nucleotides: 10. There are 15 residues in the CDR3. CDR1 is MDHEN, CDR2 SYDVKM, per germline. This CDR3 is CASRLPGGGTDTQYF. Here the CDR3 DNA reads TGTGCCAGCCGCTTGCCGGGAGGGGGTACAGATACGCAGTATTTT.

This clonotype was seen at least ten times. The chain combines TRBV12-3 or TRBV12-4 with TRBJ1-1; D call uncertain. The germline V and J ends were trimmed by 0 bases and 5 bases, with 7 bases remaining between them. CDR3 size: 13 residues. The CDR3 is CASSLASGTEAFF. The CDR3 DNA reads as TGTGCCAGCAGTTTAGCCTCGGGGACTGAAGCTTTCTTT.

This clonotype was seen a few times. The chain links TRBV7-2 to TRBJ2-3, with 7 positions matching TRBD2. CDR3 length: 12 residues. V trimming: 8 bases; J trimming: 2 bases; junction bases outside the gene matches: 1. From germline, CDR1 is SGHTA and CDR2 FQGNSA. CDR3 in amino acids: CASGGDTDTQYF. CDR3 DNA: TGTGCCAGCGGGGGGGACACAGATACGCAGTATTTT.

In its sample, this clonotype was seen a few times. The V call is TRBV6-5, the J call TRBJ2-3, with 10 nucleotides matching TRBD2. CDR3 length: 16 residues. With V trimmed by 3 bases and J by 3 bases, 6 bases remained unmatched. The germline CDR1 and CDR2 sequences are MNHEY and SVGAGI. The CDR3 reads CASSYRSGRGTDTQYF. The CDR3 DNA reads TGTGCCAGCAGTTATCGAAGCGGGAGGGGAACAGATACGCAGTATTTT.

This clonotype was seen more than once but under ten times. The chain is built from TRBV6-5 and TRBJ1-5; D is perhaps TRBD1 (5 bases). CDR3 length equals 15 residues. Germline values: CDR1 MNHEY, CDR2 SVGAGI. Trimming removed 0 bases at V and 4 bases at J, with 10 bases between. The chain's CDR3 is CASSYSAGSNQPQHF. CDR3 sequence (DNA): TGTGCCAGCAGTTACTCGGCAGGGAGTAATCAGCCCCAGCATTTT.

CDR3: CATSDRGTRLQETQYF. CDR3 DNA sequence: TGTGCCACCAGTGACCGAGGGACTAGGCTTCAAGAGACCCAGTACTTC. The chain carries TRBV24-1 and TRBJ2-5, with TRBD2 matching 8 bases. There are 16 residues in the CDR3. Trimming at V came to 4 bases and at J to 2 bases, leaving 8 bases not matched to a gene. Per germline, CDR1 KGHDR and CDR2 SFDVKD.

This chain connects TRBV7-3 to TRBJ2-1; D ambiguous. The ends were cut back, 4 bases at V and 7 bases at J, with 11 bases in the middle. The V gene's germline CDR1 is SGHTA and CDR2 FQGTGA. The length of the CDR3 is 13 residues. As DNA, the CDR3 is TGTGCCAGCAGCTCCGGCCTGGCGAATGAGCAGTTCTTC. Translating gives CASSSGLANEQFF.

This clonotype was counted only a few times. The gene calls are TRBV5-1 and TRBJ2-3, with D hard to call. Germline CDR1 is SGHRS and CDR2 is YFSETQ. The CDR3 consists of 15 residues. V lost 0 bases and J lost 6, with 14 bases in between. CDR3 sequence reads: CASSLAARQFDTQYF. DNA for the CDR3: TGCGCCAGCAGCTTGGCCGCGAGGCAGTTCGATACGCAGTATTTT.

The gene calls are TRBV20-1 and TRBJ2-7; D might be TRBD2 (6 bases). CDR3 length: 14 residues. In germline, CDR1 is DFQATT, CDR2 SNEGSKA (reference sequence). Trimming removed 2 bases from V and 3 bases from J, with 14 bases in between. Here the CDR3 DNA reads TGCAGTGCTAGACCCGCGGGACTTTACTACGAGCAGTACTTC. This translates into CSARPAGLYYEQYF.

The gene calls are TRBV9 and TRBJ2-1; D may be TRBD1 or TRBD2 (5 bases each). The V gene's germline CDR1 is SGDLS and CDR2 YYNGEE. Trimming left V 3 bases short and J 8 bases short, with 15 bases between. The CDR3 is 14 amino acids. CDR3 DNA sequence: TGTGCCAGCAGCGGAGGGGTCGGCAGCCATGAGCAGTTCTTC. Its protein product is CASSGGVGSHEQFF.

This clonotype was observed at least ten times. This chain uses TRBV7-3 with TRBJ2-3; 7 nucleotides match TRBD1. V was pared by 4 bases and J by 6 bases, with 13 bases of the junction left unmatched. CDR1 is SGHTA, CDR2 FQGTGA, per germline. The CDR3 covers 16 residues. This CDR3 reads CASSWTGTVGTDTQYF. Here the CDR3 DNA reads TGTGCCAGCAGCTGGACCGGGACAGTAGGGACCGATACGCAGTATTTT.